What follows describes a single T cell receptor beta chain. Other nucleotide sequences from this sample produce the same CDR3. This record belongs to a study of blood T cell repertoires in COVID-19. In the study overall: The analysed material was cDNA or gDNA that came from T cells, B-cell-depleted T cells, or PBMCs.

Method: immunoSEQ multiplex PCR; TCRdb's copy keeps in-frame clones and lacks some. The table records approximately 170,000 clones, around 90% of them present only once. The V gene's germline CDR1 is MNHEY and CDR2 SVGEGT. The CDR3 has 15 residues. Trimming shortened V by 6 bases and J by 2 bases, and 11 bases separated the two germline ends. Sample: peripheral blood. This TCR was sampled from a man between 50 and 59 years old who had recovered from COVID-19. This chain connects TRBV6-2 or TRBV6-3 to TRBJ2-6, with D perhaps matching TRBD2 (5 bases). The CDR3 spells CASSLSGAGANVLTF. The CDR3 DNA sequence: TGTGCCAGCAGCTTATCCGGGGCTGGGGCCAACGTCCTGACTTTC.